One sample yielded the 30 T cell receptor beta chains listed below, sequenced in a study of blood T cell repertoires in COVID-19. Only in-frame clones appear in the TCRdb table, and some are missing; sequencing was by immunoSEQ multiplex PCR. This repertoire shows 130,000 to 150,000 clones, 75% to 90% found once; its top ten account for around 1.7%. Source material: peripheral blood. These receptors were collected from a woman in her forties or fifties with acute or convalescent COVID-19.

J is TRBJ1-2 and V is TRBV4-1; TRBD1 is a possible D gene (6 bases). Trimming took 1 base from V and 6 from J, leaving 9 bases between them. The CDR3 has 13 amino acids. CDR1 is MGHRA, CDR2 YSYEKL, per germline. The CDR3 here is CASSQGNRDGYTF. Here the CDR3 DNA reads TGCGCCAGCAGCCAAGGAAACAGGGATGGCTACACCTTC.

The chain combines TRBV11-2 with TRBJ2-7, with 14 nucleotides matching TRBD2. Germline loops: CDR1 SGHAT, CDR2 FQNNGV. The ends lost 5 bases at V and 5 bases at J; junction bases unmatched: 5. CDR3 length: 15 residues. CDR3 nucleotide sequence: TGTGCCAGCAGCCTCGGGACTAGCGGGAGCAACGAGCAGTACTTC. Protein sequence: CASSLGTSGSNEQYF.

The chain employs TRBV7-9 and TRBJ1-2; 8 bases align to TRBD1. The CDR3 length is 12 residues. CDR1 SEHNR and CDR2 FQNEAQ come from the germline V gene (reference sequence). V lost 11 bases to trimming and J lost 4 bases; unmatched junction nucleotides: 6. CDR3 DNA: TGTGCCGCCAGGGGGCTTTCCTATGGCTACACCTTC. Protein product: CAARGLSYGYTF.

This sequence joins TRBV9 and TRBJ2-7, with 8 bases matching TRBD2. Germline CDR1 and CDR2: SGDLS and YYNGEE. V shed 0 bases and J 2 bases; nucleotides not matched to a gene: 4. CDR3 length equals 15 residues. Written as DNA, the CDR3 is TGTGCCAGCAGCGTAGAGATAGCGGGGACCTACGAGCAGTACTTC. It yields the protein CASSVEIAGTYEQYF.

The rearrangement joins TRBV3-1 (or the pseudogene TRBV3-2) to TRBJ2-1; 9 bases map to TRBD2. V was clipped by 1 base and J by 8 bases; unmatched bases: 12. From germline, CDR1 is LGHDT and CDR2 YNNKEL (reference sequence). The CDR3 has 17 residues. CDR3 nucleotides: TGTGCCAGCAGCCAAGTTAGTTATAGCGGGAGATTCTATGAGCAGTTCTTC. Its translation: CASSQVSYSGRFYEQFF.

The CDR3 here is CASSLYPASGRTDTQYF. The CDR3 bases are TGTGCCAGCAGCCTCTATCCCGCGAGCGGCCGCACAGATACGCAGTATTTT. This rearrangement joins TRBV3-1 (or the pseudogene TRBV3-2) to TRBJ2-3, with D perhaps matching TRBD2 (5 bases). Trimming left V 4 bases short and J 1 base short, with 18 bases between. Germline V CDR1 and CDR2: LGHDT, YNNKEL (reference sequence). The CDR3 length is 17 residues.

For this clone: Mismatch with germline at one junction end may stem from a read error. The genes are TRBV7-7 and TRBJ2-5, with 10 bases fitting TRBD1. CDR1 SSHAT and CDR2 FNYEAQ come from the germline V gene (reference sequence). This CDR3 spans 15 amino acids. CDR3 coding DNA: TGTGCTAGCAGCTCCGGGACAGGGGAGTCAGAGACCCAGTACTTC. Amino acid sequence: CASSSGTGESETQYF.

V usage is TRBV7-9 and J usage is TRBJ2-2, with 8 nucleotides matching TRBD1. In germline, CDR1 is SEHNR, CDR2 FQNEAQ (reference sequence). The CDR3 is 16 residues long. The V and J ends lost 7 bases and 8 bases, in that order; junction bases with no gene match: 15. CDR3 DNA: TGTGCCAGCACCCTTCCAGGACAGGGCGCGTCAGGGGAGCTGTTTTTT. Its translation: CASTLPGQGASGELFF.

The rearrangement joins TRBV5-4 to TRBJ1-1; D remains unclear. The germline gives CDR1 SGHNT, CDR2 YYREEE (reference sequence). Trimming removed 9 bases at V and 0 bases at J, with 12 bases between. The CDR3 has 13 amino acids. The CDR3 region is CATGKGVNTEAFF. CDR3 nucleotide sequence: TGTGCCACCGGGAAGGGTGTGAACACTGAAGCTTTCTTT.

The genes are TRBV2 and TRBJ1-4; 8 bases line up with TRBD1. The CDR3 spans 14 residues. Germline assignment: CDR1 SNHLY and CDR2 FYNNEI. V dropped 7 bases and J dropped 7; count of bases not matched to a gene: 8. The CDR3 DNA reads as TGTGCCAGCAATCAGGGGGCCACAAGTGAAAAACTGTTTTTT. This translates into CASNQGATSEKLFF.

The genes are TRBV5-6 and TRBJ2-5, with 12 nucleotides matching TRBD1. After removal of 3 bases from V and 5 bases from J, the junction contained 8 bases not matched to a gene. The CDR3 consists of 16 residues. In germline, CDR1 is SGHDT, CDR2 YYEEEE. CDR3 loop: CASSSVGTGGRETQYF. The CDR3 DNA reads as TGTGCCAGCAGCTCGGTAGGGACAGGGGGCAGGGAGACCCAGTACTTC.

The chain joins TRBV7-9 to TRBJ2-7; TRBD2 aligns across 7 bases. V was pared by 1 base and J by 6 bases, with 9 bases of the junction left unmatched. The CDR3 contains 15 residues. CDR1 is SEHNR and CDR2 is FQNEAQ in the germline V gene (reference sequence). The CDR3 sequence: CASSLGGVGGVEQYF. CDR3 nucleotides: TGTGCCAGCAGCTTAGGCGGAGTGGGAGGGGTCGAGCAGTACTTC.

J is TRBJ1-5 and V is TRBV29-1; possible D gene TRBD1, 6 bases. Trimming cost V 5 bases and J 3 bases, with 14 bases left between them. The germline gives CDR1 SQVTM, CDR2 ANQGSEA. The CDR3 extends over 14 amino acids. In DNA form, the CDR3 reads TGCAGCGTTCAGGGGAGCGGGAACAATCAGCCCCAGCATTTT. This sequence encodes CSVQGSGNNQPQHF.

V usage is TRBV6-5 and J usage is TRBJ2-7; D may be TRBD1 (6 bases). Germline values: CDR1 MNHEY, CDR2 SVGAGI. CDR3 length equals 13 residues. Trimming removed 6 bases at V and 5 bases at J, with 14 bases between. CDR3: CASSPGTTHEQYF. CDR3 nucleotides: TGTGCCAGCAGCCCCGGGACAACCCACGAGCAGTACTTC.

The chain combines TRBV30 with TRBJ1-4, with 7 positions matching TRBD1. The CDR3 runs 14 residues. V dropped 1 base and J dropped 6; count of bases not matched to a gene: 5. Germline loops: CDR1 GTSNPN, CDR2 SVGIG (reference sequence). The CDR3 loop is CAWSGDSGYEKLFF. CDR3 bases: TGTGCCTGGAGTGGGGACAGTGGATATGAAAAACTGTTTTTT.

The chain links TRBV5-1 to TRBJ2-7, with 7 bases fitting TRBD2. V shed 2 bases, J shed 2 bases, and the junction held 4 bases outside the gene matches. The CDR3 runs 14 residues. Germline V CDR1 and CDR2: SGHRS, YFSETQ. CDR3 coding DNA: TGCGCCAGCAGCTTCCAGACTAGCCCCTACGAGCAGTACTTC. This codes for CASSFQTSPYEQYF.

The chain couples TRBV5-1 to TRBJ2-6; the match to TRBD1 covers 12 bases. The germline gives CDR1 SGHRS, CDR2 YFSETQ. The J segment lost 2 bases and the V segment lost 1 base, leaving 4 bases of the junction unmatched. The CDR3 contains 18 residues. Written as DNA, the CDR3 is TGCGCCAGCAGCTTGTTGGGACAGGGGGCAGCTGGGGCCAACGTCCTGACTTTC. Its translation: CASSLLGQGAAGANVLTF.

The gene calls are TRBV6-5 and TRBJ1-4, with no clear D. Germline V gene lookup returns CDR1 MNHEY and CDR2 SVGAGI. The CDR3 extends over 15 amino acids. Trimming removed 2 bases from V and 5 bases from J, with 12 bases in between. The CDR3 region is CASSYRTRENEKLFF. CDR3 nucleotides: TGTGCCAGCAGTTACAGGACGAGGGAAAATGAAAAACTGTTTTTT.

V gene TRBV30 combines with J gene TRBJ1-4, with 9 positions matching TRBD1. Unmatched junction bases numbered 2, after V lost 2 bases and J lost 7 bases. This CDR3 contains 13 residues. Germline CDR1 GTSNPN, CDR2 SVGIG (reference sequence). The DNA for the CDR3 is TGTGCCTGGAGTAACAGGGGGCCTGAAAAACTGTTTTTT. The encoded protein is CAWSNRGPEKLFF.

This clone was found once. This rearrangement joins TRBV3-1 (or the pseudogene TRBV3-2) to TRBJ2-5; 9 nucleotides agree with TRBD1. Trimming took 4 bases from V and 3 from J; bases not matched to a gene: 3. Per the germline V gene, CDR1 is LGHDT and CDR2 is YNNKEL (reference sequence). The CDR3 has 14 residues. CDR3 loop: CASSPRDREETQYF. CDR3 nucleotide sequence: TGTGCCAGCAGCCCCCGGGACAGGGAAGAGACCCAGTACTTC.

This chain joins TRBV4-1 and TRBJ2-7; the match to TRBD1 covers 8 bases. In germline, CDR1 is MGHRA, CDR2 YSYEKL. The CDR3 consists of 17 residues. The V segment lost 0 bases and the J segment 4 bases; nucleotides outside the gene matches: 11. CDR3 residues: CASSQDPSGTGMYEQYF. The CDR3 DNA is TGCGCCAGCAGCCAAGATCCCTCTGGGACAGGAATGTACGAGCAGTACTTC.

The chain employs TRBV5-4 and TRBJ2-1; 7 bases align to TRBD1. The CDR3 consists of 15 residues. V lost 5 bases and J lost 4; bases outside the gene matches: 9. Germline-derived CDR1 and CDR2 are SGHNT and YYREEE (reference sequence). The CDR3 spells CASRPTGKEYNEQFF. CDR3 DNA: TGTGCCAGCAGACCGACAGGGAAAGAGTACAATGAGCAGTTCTTC.

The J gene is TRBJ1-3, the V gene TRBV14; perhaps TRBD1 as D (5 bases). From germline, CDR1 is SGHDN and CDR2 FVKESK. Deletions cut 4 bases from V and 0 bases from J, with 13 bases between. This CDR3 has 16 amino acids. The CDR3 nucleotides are TGTGCCAGCAGCCTTCGGACAAGGAGCTCTGGAAACACCATATATTTT. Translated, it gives CASSLRTRSSGNTIYF. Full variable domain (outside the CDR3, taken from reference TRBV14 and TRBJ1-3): EAGVTQFPSHSVIEKGQTVTLRCDPISGHDNLYWYRRVMGKEIKFLLHFVKESKQDESGMPNNRFLAERTGGTYSTLKVQPAELEDSGVYFCASSLRTRSSGNTIYFGEGSWLTVV.

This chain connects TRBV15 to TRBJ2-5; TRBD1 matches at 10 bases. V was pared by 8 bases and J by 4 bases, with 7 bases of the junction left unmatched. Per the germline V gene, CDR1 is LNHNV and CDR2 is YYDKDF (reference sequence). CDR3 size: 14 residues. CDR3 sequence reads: CATARDRGTETQYF. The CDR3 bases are TGTGCCACCGCCCGGGACAGGGGCACAGAGACCCAGTACTTC.

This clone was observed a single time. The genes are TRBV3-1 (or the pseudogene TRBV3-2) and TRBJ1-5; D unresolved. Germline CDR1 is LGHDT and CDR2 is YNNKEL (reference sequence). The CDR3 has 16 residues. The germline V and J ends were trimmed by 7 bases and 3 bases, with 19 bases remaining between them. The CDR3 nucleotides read TGTGCCAGCAAACGAGGAGGGAACATCGACAATCAGCCCCAGCATTTT. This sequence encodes CASKRGGNIDNQPQHF.

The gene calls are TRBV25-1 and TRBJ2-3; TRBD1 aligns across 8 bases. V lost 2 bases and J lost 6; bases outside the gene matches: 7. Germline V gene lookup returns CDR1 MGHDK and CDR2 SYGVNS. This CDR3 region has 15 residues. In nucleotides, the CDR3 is TGTGCCAGCAGTGAACAACAGGGGGTGCGGGATACGCAGTATTTT. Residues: CASSEQQGVRDTQYF. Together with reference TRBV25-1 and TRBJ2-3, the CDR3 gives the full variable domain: EADIYQTPRYLVIGTGKKITLECSQTMGHDKMYWYQQDPGMELHLIHYSYGVNSTEKGDLSSESTVSRIRTEHFPLTLESARPSHTSQYLCASSEQQGVRDTQYFGPGTRLTVL.

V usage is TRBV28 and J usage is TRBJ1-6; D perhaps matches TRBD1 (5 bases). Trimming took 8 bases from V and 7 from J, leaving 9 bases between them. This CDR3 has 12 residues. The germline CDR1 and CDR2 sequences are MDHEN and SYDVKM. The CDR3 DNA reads TGTGCCAGCTGGGCAGGGAATTCACCCCTCCACTTT. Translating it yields CASWAGNSPLHF.

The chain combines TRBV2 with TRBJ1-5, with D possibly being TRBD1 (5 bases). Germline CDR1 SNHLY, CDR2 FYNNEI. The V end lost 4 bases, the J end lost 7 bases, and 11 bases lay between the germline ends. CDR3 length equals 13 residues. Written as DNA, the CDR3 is TGTGCCAGCAGTGGGGGGGGGTCCCAGCCCCAGCATTTT. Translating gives CASSGGGSQPQHF.

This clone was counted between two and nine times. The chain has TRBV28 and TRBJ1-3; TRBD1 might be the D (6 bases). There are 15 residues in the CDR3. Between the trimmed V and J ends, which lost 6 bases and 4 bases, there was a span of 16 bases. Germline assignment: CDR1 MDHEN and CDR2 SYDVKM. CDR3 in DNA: TGTGCCAGCAGCCTGCGTGCAGGGGTAGGAAACACCATATATTTT. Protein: CASSLRAGVGNTIYF.

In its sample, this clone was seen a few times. DNA of the CDR3: TGTGCCAGCAACCGACAGGGCGTGAACACTGAAGCTTTCTTT. Its protein product is CASNRQGVNTEAFF. The chain links TRBV7-9 to TRBJ1-1; 7 nucleotides line up with TRBD1. CDR3 size: 14 residues. The J segment lost 0 bases and the V segment lost 7 bases, leaving 5 bases of the junction unmatched. The germline V gene encodes CDR1 SEHNR and CDR2 FQNEAQ (reference sequence).